This TCR beta chain was captured by sequencing in a study of T-cell reconstitution after alpha-beta-depleted transplantation in children. Germline V gene data show CDR1 as SGHRS and CDR2 as YFSETQ. The CDR3 length is 16 residues. V shed 2 bases, J shed 1 base, and the junction held 8 bases outside the gene matches. This clonotype has a count of ten or more. The library targeted TCRbeta and was prepared with unique molecular identifiers. TCRdb re-analysed the PCR reads in MiXCR, keeping a single row per CDR3 protein. The sample records just over 350,000 distinct CDR3 sequences, 13% being singletons. This receptor was identified in a human donor who donated a stem cell graft to a child with Fanconi anemia. V is TRBV5-1 and J is TRBJ2-5; 7 bases align to TRBD2. The sequencing used PBMCs, collected from the stem cell graft. The CDR3 reads CASSFDPAGIQETQYF. The CDR3 region has the DNA TGCGCCAGCAGCTTCGATCCAGCGGGGATCCAAGAGACCCAGTACTTC.